The sequence of this T cell receptor beta chain was determined in a study of T cell responses to AZD1222 COVID-19 vaccine. Study-wide results and caveats: In the spike-specific TCR repertoire, nearly half reportedly target unmutated variant regions. Donor demographics were predominantly white British with a female majority; clonal diversity may be underestimated.

Sequencing used immunoSEQ multiplex PCR; TCRdb keeps in-frame clones, though not all of them. The table includes 60,000 to 85,000 clones, around 86% detected once. About this clone: Antigen specificity is unknown.

From germline, CDR1 is LNHNV and CDR2 YYDKDF (reference sequence). Trimming took off 4 bases at V and 5 bases at J, with 15 bases between the two ends. CDR3 length: 15 residues. This TCR was sampled from an adult who received the AZD1222 COVID-19 vaccine. V and J are TRBV15 and TRBJ1-5; D gene uncertain. The material was peripheral blood, obtained 28 days after the second AZD1222 dose. The CDR3 region is CATSTSGDRYQPQHF. The CDR3 bases are TGTGCCACCAGCACGAGCGGAGACCGATATCAGCCCCAGCATTTT.